The 17 T cell receptor beta chains reported below all come from one sample, sequenced in a study of naive and memory T cell subsets. Findings and limits, study-wide: Especially in CD8 cells, naive repertoires contained a few larger clonotypes, possibly CD45RA-re-expressing memory cells.

An equimolar mix of two oligonucleotides served as the beta constant-region primer for TRBC1 and TRBC2. Nested alpha and beta constant-region primers with the SP2 primer drove four PCR rounds on ligated cDNA. TCRdb re-derived calls from the UMI-ligation and nested PCR reads in MiXCR, one entry per CDR3 protein. Of about 90,000 distinct CDR3 sequences in the sample, around 11% are singletons; the top ten hold about 0.14%. Antigens of these TCRs are unknown. Sequenced input: naive CD4+ T cells from blood. The receptors here all came from a human donor in good health.

A few counts support this clonotype. V gene TRBV12-3 or TRBV12-4 combines with J gene TRBJ2-7, with D unclear. V shed 10 bases and J shed 2 bases, with 15 bases lying between them. CDR3 size: 13 residues. The CDR3 protein is CATAQYTAYEQYF. The CDR3 coding sequence is TGTGCCACTGCACAGTACACAGCCTACGAGCAGTACTTC.

The rearrangement links TRBV6-7 to TRBJ1-5, with D tentatively TRBD1 (6 bases). TRBV6-7 is noted as an ORF with a role that remains uncertain. The CDR3 sequence is 21 residues long. Trimming left V 2 bases short and J 4 bases short, with 30 bases between. CDR3 sequence (DNA): TGTGCCAGCAGTTACGATCGGGAACAAGGAGGGGGTTCCTACTGTAATCAGCCCCAGCATTTT. This gives the protein CASSYDREQGGGSYCNQPQHF.

This clonotype has a handful of counts. The rearrangement joins TRBV15 to TRBJ2-5; 8 nucleotides line up with TRBD1. Germline-derived CDR1 and CDR2 are LNHNV and YYDKDF (reference sequence). This CDR3 has 15 residues. V trimming: 4 bases; J trimming: 4 bases; junction bases outside the gene matches: 8. The CDR3 protein is CATSNLGTGRETQYF. CDR3 nucleotides: TGTGCCACCAGCAACCTGGGGACAGGACGAGAGACCCAGTACTTC. The full variable domain, with the rest looked up from reference TRBV15 and TRBJ2-5, is DAMVIQNPRYQVTQFGKPVTLSCSQTLNHNVMYWYQQKSSQAPKLLFHYYDKDFNNEADTPDNFQSRRPNTSFCFLDIRSPGLGDTAMYLCATSNLGTGRETQYFGPGTRLLVL.

V usage is TRBV12-3 or TRBV12-4 and J usage is TRBJ1-3, with D unclear. V shed 6 bases and J shed 0 bases, with 9 bases lying between them. The CDR3 totals 14 residues. CDR3 DNA sequence: TGTGCCAGCAGGGCAGCGAGCTCTGGAAACACCATATATTTT. Translating gives CASRAASSGNTIYF.

In this sample, this clonotype turned up a few times. The V call is TRBV18, the J call TRBJ1-1; 8 nucleotides agree with TRBD1. Germline CDR1 is KGHSH and CDR2 is LQKENI. V gave up 3 bases and J gave up 11 bases; unmatched junction bases: 8. The CDR3 length is 13 residues. The CDR3 spells CASSPLPGQGAFF. DNA for the CDR3: TGTGCCAGCTCACCCCTACCTGGACAGGGTGCTTTCTTT.

This clonotype has at least ten counts. The J gene is TRBJ2-2, the V gene TRBV7-8; 7 nucleotides agree with TRBD2. J was trimmed by 0 bases and V by 7 bases; bases with no gene match: 8. This CDR3 region has 16 residues. Germline V gene data show CDR1 as SGHVS and CDR2 as FQNEAQ. CDR3 sequence: CASTTTAGANTGELFF. The CDR3 bases are TGTGCCAGCACCACCACGGCGGGAGCGAACACCGGGGAGCTGTTTTTT.

This clonotype was seen only a few times. V and J are TRBV6-5 and TRBJ1-2; D gene unclear. Germline V lookup: CDR1 MNHEY, CDR2 SVGAGI. Between the trimmed V and J ends, which lost 5 bases and 7 bases, there was a span of 11 bases. The CDR3 runs 12 residues. CDR3 sequence (DNA): TGTGCCAGCAGTAATAGCGGCGGTGGCTACACCTTC. It translates to CASSNSGGGYTF.

The gene calls are TRBV6-5 and TRBJ2-7; 11 nucleotides line up with TRBD2. The J segment lost 4 bases and the V segment lost 2 bases, leaving 4 bases of the junction unmatched. There are 15 residues in the CDR3. Germline V gene data show CDR1 as MNHEY and CDR2 as SVGAGI. The CDR3 sequence: CASSYQLAGAYEQYF. The CDR3 DNA reads as TGTGCCAGCAGTTACCAACTAGCGGGGGCTTACGAGCAGTACTTC.

This clonotype was detected a few times. This chain connects TRBV29-1 to TRBJ1-1; 10 nucleotides line up with TRBD1. This CDR3 spans 13 amino acids. Germline CDR1 reads SQVTM; CDR2 reads ANQGSEA. The trim removed 4 bases at V and 6 bases at J, leaving 5 bases unmatched. CDR3 DNA sequence: TGCAGCGTTGGACCCGGACAGGGGGCTGAAGCTTTCTTT. Translation gives CSVGPGQGAEAFF.

This clonotype was found a few times. The chain recombines TRBV4-2 with TRBJ2-1; no definite D call. Germline V gene sequence: CDR1 LGHNA, CDR2 YNFKEQ. This CDR3 contains 15 residues. Trimming pared 5 bases from V and 4 bases from J, leaving 15 bases between. In nucleotides, the CDR3 is TGTGCCAGCAGCTTTCCGGGTGGCAGGTACAATGAGCAGTTCTTC. This encodes CASSFPGGRYNEQFF.

V usage is TRBV4-2 and J usage is TRBJ2-3; 11 bases fit TRBD2. Germline V gene lookup returns CDR1 LGHNA and CDR2 YNFKEQ. V shed 3 bases and J 4 bases; nucleotides not matched to a gene: 6. The length of the CDR3 is 16 residues. CDR3 in DNA: TGTGCCAGCAGCCAGCTGGGACTAGCGGCATCAGATACGCAGTATTTT. Translated, it gives CASSQLGLAASDTQYF.

This clonotype was counted ten times or more. The chain couples TRBV2 to TRBJ1-6, with TRBD1 identical over 8 bases. Looked up from germline, CDR1 is SNHLY and CDR2 is FYNNEI. Trimming at V came to 2 bases and at J to 7 bases, leaving 4 bases not matched to a gene. The CDR3 extends over 15 amino acids. CDR3 DNA: TGTGCCAGCAGTGAACAGGGGGCCAAAAATTCACCCCTCCACTTT. Its protein is CASSEQGAKNSPLHF.

This clonotype was seen only a few times. The chain couples TRBV10-3 to TRBJ1-5, with a possible D match to TRBD1 (5 bases). Trimming left V 3 bases short and J 6 bases short, with 21 bases between. There are 17 residues in the CDR3. Germline V gene data show CDR1 as ENHRY and CDR2 as SYGVKD. In DNA form, the CDR3 reads TGTGCCATCAGTGACCCTCAGCTATCAGGGCGAAGTCAGCCCCAGCATTTT. It yields the protein CAISDPQLSGRSQPQHF.

This clonotype was observed a few times. CDR3 DNA: TGCGCCAGCCGCCCGTTGGGGGACAGGGTGGACGAGCAGTACTTC. As protein: CASRPLGDRVDEQYF. This sequence joins TRBV5-1 and TRBJ2-7, with 9 nucleotides matching TRBD1. Germline V gene lookup returns CDR1 SGHRS and CDR2 YFSETQ. Trimming cost V 7 bases and J 5 bases; bases outside gene matches: 13. The CDR3 spans 15 residues. Combining the CDR3 with reference TRBV5-1 and TRBJ2-7 gives the whole variable domain KAGVTQTPRYLIKTRGQQVTLSCSPISGHRSVSWYQQTPGQGLQFLFEYFSETQRNKGNFPGRFSGRQFSNSRSEMNVSTLELGDSALYLCASRPLGDRVDEQYFGPGTRLTVT.

This clonotype was counted ten times or more. The genes are TRBV7-9 and TRBJ2-7; 10 bases fit TRBD1. From germline, CDR1 is SEHNR and CDR2 FQNEAQ (reference sequence). The J segment lost 4 bases and the V segment lost 6 bases, leaving 12 bases of the junction unmatched. The CDR3 spans 16 residues. The CDR3, as DNA: TGTGCCAGCAGTAGCATCCTCGGACAGGGGGTTTACGAGCAGTACTTC. Its translation: CASSSILGQGVYEQYF.

This clonotype was seen a few times. The rearrangement uses TRBV6-2 or TRBV6-3 and TRBJ2-1; the match to TRBD2 covers 14 bases. J lost 7 bases, V lost 2 bases, and 10 bases had no gene match. CDR3 length: 18 amino acids. The germline gives CDR1 MNHEY, CDR2 SVGEGT. This CDR3 reads CASSYPNGLAGGVNEQFF. In DNA, the CDR3 is TGTGCCAGCAGTTACCCCAACGGACTAGCGGGAGGAGTTAATGAGCAGTTCTTC.

The genes are TRBV24-1 and TRBJ2-3; D perhaps matches TRBD2 (5 bases). Trimming left V 4 bases short and J 2 bases short, with 9 bases between. Germline CDR1 KGHDR, CDR2 SFDVKD. This CDR3 has 14 amino acids. CDR3 in DNA: TGTGCCACCAGTGACGGGAAGCCCACAGATACGCAGTATTTT. Translation: CATSDGKPTDTQYF.